This T cell receptor (beta chain) was identified in a study of tumor-infiltrating lymphocytes in primary liver carcinoma. Reverse transcription of approximately 520 ng total RNA with a constant-region primer produced TCR beta cDNA. Libraries covering TCR beta were generated through three nested multiplex PCR rounds (using a slightly modified ARM-PCR). TRBV1-TRBV30 forward primers and a C-beta reverse primer were used in the first two PCR rounds, which each ran for nine to ten cycles. TCRdb passed the multiplex PCR reads through MiXCR, listing each CDR3 protein once. The sample includes 100,000 or so distinct CDR3 sequences, about four fifths of them seen just once. Taking roughly 20-34 mg of unsorted bulk tissue, the authors co-extracted RNA and DNA. The CDR3 extends over 17 amino acids. The germline V gene encodes CDR1 LGHNA and CDR2 YNFKEQ. Trimming left V 0 bases short and J 11 bases short, with 25 bases between.

This receptor was identified in a middle-aged man with primary liver carcinoma and hepatitis B virus infection. Sample: liver tumor tissue from sampling region 3. The subset: tumor region T3, left-lateral pole. The chain couples TRBV4-2 to TRBJ1-2; possibly TRBD1 for D (6 bases). CDR3: CASSQETAQGLNCGYTF. In nucleotides, the CDR3 is TGTGCCAGCAGCCAAGAAACCGCCCAGGGGCTTAACTGTGGTTACACCTTC.